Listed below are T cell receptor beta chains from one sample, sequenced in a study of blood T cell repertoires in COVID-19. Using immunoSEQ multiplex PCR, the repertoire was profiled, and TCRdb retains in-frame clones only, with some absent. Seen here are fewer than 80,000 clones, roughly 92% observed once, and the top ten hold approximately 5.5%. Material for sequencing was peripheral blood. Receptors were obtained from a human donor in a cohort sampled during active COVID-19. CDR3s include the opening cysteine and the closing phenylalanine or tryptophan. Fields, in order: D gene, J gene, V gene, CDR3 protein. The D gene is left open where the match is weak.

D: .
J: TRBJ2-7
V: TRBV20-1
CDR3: CSAIRVEQYF

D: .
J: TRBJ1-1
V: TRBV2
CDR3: CASSVQHQNTEAFF

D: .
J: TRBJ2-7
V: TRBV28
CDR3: CASGLRGEEYEQYF

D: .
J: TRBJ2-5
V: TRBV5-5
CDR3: CASSLSSLETQYF

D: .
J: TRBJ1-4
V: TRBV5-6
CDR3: CASSHRVPPREKLFF

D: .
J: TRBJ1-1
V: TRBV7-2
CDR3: CASSWALNTEAFF

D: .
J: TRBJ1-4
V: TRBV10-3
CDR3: CAISGLTNEKLFF

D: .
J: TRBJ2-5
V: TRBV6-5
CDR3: CASSYWGGETQYF

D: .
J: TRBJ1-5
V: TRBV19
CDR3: CASSMQQSSNQPQHF

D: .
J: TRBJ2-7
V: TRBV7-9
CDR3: CASSIQGWEQYF

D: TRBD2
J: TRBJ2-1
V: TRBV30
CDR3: CAWRTSGGEQFF

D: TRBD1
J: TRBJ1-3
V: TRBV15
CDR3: CATSRDYRGLGNTIYF

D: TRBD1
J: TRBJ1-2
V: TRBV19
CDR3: CASQNRGPPTGGYTF

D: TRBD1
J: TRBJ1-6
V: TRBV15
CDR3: CATSGGQATRISPLHF

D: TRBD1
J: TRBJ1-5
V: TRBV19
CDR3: CASGDRGQQWSQPQHF

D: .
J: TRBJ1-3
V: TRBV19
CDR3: CASSIGGTPGNTIYF

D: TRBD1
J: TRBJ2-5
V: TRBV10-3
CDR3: CAISPGQGRETQYF

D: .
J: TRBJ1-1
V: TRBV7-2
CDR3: CASSRRESAEAFF

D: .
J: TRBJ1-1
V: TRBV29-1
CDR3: CSGAAGSWTEAFF

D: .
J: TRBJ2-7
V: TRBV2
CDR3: CASSMTGTKGEQYF

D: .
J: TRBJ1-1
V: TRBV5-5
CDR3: CASSFVNTEAFF

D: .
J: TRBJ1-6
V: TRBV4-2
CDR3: CASSQQPGSPLHF

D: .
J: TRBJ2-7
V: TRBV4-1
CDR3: CASSQADGLFDEQYF

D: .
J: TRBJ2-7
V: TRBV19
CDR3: CASSNRGLSGDEQYF

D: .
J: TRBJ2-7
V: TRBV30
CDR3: CAWSRRGEQYF

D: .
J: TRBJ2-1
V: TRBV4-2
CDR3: CASSEGGTGGVEQFF

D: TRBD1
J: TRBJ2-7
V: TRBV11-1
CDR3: CASSSYRGRGYEQYF

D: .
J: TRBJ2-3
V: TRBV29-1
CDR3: CSAARADTQYF

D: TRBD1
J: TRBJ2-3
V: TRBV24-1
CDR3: CATTGQGADTQYF

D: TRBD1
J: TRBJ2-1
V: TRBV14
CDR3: CASSGTGIVEQFF

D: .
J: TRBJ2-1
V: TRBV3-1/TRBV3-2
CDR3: CASSQKGLLDEQFF

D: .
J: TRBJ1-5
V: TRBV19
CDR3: CASTGLISNQPQHF

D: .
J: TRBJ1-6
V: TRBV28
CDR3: CASSGGPSLNSPLHF

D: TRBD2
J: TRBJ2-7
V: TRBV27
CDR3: CASRWTSGYEQYF

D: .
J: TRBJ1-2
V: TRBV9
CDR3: CASSVQQGNAYGYTF

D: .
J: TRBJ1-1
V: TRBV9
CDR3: CASSVGHRNTEAFF

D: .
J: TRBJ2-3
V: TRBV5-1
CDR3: CASSLDSLTDTQYF

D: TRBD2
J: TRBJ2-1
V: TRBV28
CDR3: CATKRGGAYNEQFF

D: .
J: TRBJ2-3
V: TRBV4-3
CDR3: CASSRSWSVGADTQYF

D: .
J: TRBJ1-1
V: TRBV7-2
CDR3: CASSLGQNTEAFF

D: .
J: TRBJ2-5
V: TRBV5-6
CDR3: CASSLAELAETQYF

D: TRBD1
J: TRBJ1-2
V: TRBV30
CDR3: CAARGANYGYTF

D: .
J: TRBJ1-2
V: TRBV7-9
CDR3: CASSPGGRGDKGYTF

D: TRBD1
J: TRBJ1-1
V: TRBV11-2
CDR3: CASSLQGGTEAFF

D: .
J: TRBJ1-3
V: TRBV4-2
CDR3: CASSQDPGVFGNTIYF

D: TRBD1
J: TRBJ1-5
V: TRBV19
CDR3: CASSPDLPIQGANQPQHF

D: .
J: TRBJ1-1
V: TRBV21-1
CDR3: CASIPSGAFF

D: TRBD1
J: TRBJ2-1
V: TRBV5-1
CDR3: CASSLLQGYEQFF

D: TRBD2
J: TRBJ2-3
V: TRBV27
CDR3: CASRGLAGGAGDTQYF

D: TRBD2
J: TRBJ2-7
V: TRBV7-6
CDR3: CASSPLAGRALEQYF

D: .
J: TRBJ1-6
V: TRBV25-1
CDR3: CASSVTGLGNSPLHF

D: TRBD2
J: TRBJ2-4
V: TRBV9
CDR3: CASSPSTSGMAKNIQYF

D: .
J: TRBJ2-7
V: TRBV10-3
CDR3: CASGGTPPYEQYF

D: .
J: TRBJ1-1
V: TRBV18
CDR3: CASSPTGEELDTEAFF

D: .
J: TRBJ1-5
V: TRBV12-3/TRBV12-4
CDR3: CASSFPGNQPQHF

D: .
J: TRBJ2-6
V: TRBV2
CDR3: CASSEWAGAPSGANVLTF

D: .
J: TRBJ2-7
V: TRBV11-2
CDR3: CASSWGEKAPYF

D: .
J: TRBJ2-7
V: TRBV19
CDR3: CASSYRESYEQYF